The next 5 T cell receptor beta chains were all read from a single sample in a study of vaccination effects on CD4 cells after COVID-19. Clones were read by immunoSEQ multiplex PCR, and TCRdb kept only the in-frame ones, dropping some. The sample records 35,000 to 55,000 clones, around 72% being singletons. In the ViraFEST assay, antigen-specific CD4+ clonotypes were identified by expansion after peptide-pool stimulation. The culture ran for approximately 10 days, and then CD4+ T cells were isolated. Confirmation by PCR established that the person had SARS-CoV-2 infection between March and December 2020. These receptors have no identified antigens. The material was CD4+ T cells from PBMCs cultured with a peptide pool, obtained before COVID-19 vaccination. Every receptor here comes from a human donor who had a prior SARS-CoV-2 infection.

The chain links TRBV12-3 or TRBV12-4 to TRBJ2-1; D is unresolved. This CDR3 has 11 residues. The V and J ends lost 4 bases and 7 bases respectively, with 5 bases between them. CDR3 bases: TGTGCCAGCAGTTCCCGTAATGAGCAGTTCTTC. Translating gives CASSSRNEQFF.

This clone has more than one count but fewer than ten. The genes are TRBV6-5 and TRBJ1-1; 7 nucleotides line up with TRBD1. The V gene's germline CDR1 is MNHEY and CDR2 SVGAGI. This CDR3 has 15 residues. Trimming took 6 bases from V and 4 from J; bases not matched to a gene: 11. CDR3 coding DNA: TGTGCCAGCAGACGGGGGCTGACAGGGATCACTGAAGCTTTCTTT. Translated, it gives CASRRGLTGITEAFF.

V gene TRBV13 combines with J gene TRBJ2-3; D tentatively reads TRBD1 or TRBD2 (7 bases each). The CDR3 extends over 18 amino acids. Germline lookup yields CDR1 PRHDT and CDR2 FYEKMQ (reference sequence). The V and J ends lost 1 base and 5 bases respectively, with 22 bases between them. CDR3 residues: CASSLAPGLGGREDTQYF. As DNA, the CDR3 is TGTGCCAGCAGCTTAGCGCCAGGACTAGGGGGCCGGGAAGATACGCAGTATTTT.

The chain joins TRBV3-1 (or the pseudogene TRBV3-2) to TRBJ2-1; 15 bases align to TRBD2. With 1 base clipped from V and 3 bases from J, the junction kept 1 base outside the gene matches. This CDR3 contains 17 residues. Germline values: CDR1 LGHDT, CDR2 YNNKEL (reference sequence). The CDR3 region has the DNA TGTGCCAGCAGCCAAGGGACTAGCGGGGGGGTCTACAATGAGCAGTTCTTC. Protein: CASSQGTSGGVYNEQFF.

This chain joins TRBV12-3 or TRBV12-4 and TRBJ1-2; D remains ambiguous. This CDR3 has 13 amino acids. The V gene lost 3 bases and the J gene lost 8 bases, with 13 bases spanning the gap. CDR3 sequence reads: CASSFGGRLGYTF. DNA for the CDR3: TGTGCCAGCAGTTTTGGTGGTAGACTGGGCTACACCTTC.